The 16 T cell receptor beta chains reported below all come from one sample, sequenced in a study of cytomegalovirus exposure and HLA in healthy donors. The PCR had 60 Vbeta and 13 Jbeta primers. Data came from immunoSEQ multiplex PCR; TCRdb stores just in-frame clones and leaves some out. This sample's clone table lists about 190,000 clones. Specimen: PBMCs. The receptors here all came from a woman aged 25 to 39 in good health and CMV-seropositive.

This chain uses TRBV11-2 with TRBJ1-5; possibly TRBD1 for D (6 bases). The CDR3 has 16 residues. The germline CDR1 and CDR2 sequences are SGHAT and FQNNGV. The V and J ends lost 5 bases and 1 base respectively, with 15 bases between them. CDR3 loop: CASSPTGGKSNQPQHF. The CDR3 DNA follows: TGTGCCAGCAGCCCTACGGGGGGCAAGAGCAATCAGCCCCAGCATTTT.

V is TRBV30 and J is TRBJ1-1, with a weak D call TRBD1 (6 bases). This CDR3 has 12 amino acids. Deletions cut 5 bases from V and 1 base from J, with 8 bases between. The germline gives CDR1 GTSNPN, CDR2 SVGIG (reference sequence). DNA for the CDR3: TGTGCCTGGGGACAGCCGAACACTGAAGCTTTCTTT. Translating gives CAWGQPNTEAFF.

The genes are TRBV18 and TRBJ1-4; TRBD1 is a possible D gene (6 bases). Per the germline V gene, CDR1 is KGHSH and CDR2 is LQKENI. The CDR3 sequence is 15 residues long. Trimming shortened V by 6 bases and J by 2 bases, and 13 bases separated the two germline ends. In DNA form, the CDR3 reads TGTGCCAGCTCCCCCAACAGGGATACTAATGAAAAACTGTTTTTT. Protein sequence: CASSPNRDTNEKLFF.

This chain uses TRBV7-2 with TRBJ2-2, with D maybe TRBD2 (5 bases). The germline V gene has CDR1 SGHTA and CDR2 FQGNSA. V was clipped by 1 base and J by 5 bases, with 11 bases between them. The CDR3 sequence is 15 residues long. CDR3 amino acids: CASSLVGGLTGELFF. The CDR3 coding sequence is TGTGCCAGCAGCTTAGTGGGCGGGTTAACCGGGGAGCTGTTTTTT.

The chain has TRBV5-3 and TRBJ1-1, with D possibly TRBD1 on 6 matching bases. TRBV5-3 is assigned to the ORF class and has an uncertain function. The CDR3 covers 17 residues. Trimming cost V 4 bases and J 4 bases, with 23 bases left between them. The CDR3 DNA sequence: TGTGCCAGAAGCCCCAGAGACAGTAACCAGGGGAGCACTGAAGCTTTCTTT. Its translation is CARSPRDSNQGSTEAFF.

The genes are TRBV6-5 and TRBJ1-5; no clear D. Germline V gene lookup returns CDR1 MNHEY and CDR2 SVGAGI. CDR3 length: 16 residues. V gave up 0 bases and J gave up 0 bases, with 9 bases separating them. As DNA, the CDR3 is TGTGCCAGCAGTTACTCCTCCGGGGATAGCAATCAGCCCCAGCATTTT. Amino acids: CASSYSSGDSNQPQHF.

The CDR3 region is CASSLAQDRGAYEQYF. The CDR3 region has the DNA TGCGCCAGCAGCCTCGCACAGGACAGGGGTGCGTACGAGCAGTACTTC. J is TRBJ2-7 and V is TRBV5-1, with TRBD1 identical over 9 bases. The trim removed 4 bases at V and 4 bases at J, leaving 12 bases unmatched. Germline CDR1 is SGHRS and CDR2 is YFSETQ. The CDR3 extends over 16 amino acids.

CDR3 nucleotide sequence: TGTGCCAGCAGTCTTGGGACAGGGGGCTTTCAGCCCCAGCATTTT. Its translation is CASSLGTGGFQPQHF. The chain combines TRBV6-5 with TRBJ1-5, with TRBD1 identical over 12 bases. The CDR3 has 15 residues. V gave up 5 bases and J gave up 6 bases; unmatched junction bases: 5. Germline V gene data show CDR1 as MNHEY and CDR2 as SVGAGI.

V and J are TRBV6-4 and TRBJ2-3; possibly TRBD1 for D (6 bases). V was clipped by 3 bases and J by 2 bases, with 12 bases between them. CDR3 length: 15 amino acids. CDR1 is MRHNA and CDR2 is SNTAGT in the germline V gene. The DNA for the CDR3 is TGTGCCAGCAGTGAAGAACAGGGAGCCACAGATACGCAGTATTTT. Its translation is CASSEEQGATDTQYF.

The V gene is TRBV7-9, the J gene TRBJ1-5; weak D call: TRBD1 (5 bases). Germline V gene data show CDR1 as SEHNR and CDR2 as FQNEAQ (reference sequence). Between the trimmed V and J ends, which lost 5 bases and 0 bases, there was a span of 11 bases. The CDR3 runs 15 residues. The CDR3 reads CASSLVGGSNQPQHF. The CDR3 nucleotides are TGTGCCAGCAGCCTGGTCGGGGGTAGCAATCAGCCCCAGCATTTT. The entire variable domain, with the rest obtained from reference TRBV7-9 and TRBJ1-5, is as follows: DTGVSQNPRHKITKRGQNVTFRCDPISEHNRLYWYRQTLGQGPEFLTYFQNEAQLEKSRLLSDRFSAERPKGSFSTLEIQRTEQGDSAMYLCASSLVGGSNQPQHFGDGTRLSIL.

CDR3 sequence (DNA): TGTGCCAGCAGCGTAGGGGCAGGGCCTAGCACAGATACGCAGTATTTT. Its protein product is CASSVGAGPSTDTQYF. J is TRBJ2-3 and V is TRBV9; possibly TRBD1 for D (5 bases). This CDR3 spans 16 amino acids. Germline V lookup: CDR1 SGDLS, CDR2 YYNGEE. Trimming took 0 bases from V and 0 from J, leaving 11 bases between them.

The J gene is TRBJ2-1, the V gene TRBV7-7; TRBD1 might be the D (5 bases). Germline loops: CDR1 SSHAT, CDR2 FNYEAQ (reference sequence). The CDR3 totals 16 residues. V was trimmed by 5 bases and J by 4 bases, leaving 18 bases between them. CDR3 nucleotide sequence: TGTGCCAGCAGCCCTGGTGGGCCAGGGATTTACAATGAGCAGTTCTTC. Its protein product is CASSPGGPGIYNEQFF.

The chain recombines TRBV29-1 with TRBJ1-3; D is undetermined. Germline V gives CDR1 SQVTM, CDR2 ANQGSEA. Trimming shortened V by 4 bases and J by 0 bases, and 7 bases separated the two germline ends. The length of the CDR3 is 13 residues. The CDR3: CSVGQSSGNTIYF. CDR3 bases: TGCAGCGTTGGACAAAGCTCTGGAAACACCATATATTTT.

The CDR3 DNA sequence: TGTGCCAGTAGTATAGACAGGTACAGCAATCAGCCCCAGCATTTT. Encoded protein: CASSIDRYSNQPQHF. V is TRBV19 and J is TRBJ1-5; D gene ambiguous. Germline-derived CDR1 and CDR2 are LNHDA and SQIVND (reference sequence). The CDR3 has 15 amino acids. The ends were cut back, 0 bases at V and 1 base at J, with 7 bases in the middle.

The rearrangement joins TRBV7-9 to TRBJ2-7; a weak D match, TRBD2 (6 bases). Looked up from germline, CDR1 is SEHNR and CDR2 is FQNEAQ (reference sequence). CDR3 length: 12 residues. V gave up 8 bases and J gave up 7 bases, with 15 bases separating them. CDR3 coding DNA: TGTGCCAGCGCTGGAGGGACCCGGGAGCAGTACTTC. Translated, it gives CASAGGTREQYF.

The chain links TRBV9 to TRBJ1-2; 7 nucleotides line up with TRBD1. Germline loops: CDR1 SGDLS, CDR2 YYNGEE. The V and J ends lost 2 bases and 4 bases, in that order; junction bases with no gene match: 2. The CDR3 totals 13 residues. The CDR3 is CASSVDRAYGYTF. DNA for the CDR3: TGTGCCAGCAGCGTTGACAGGGCCTATGGCTACACCTTC.